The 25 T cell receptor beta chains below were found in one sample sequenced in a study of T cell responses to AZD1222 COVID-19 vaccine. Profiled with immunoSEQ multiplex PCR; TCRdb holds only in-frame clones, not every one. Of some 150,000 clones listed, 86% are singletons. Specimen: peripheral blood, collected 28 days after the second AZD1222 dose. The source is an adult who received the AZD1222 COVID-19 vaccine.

The CDR3 DNA sequence: TGTGCCAGCAGCCAAGGAGGTAGCGGGGGGTACAATGAGCAGTTCTTC. Translated: CASSQGGSGGYNEQFF. J is TRBJ2-1 and V is TRBV14; 10 bases align to TRBD2. The V and J ends lost 1 base and 4 bases, in that order; junction bases with no gene match: 4. The CDR3 consists of 16 residues. Germline assignment: CDR1 SGHDN and CDR2 FVKESK.

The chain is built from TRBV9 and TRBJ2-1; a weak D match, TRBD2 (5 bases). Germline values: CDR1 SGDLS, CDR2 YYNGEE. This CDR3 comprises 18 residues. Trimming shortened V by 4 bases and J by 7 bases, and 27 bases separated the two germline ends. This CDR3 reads CASSHRISWSTGKNEQFF. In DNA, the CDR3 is TGTGCCAGCAGCCATCGTATTTCTTGGTCGACCGGGAAGAATGAGCAGTTCTTC.

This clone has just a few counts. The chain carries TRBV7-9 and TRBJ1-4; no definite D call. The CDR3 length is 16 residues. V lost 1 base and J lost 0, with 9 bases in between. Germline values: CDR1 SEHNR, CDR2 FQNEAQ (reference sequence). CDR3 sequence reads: CASSLVLATTNEKLFF. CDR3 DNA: TGTGCCAGCAGCTTAGTACTCGCCACAACTAATGAAAAACTGTTTTTT.

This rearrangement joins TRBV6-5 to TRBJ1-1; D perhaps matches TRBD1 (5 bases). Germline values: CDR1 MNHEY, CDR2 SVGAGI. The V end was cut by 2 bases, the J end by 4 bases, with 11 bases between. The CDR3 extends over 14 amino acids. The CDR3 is CASSYPGGVTEAFF. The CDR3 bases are TGTGCCAGCAGTTACCCTGGGGGGGTCACTGAAGCTTTCTTT.

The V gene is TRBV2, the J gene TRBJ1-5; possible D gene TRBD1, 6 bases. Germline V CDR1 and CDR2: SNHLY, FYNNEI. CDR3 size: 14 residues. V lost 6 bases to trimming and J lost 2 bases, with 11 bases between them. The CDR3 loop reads CASRGGLGNQPQHF. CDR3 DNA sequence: TGTGCCAGCAGGGGGGGCTTGGGCAATCAGCCCCAGCATTTT.

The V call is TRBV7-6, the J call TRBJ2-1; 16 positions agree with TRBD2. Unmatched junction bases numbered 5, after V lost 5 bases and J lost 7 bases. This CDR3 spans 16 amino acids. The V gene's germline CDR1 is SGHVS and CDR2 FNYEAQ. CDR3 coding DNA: TGTGCCAGCAGCCTCGGGACTAGCGGGGGGGTAAATGAGCAGTTCTTC. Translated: CASSLGTSGGVNEQFF.

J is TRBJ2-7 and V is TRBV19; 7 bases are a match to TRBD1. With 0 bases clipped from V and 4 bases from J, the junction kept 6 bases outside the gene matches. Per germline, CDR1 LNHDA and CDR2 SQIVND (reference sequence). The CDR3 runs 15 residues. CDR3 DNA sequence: TGTGCCAGTAGTATAGATCACGGGACAGCTTACGAGCAGTACTTC. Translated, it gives CASSIDHGTAYEQYF. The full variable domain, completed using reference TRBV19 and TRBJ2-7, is DGGITQSPKYLFRKEGQNVTLSCEQNLNHDAMYWYRQDPGQGLRLIYYSQIVNDFQKGDIAEGYSVSREKKESFPLTVTSAQKNPTAFYLCASSIDHGTAYEQYFGPGTRLTVT.

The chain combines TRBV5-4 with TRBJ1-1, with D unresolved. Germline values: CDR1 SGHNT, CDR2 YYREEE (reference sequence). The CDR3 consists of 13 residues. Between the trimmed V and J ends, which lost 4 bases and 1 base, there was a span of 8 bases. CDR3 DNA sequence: TGTGCCAGCAGCCCGCAAAAGAACACTGAAGCTTTCTTT. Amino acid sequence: CASSPQKNTEAFF.

In DNA form, the CDR3 reads TGTGCCAGCGGGTACAATTCCGCTAACTATGGCTACACCTTC. This gives the protein CASGYNSANYGYTF. The chain is built from TRBV6-5 and TRBJ1-2; no firm D call. Germline V gene lookup returns CDR1 MNHEY and CDR2 SVGAGI. V dropped 8 bases and J dropped 0 bases, with 13 bases sitting between them. This CDR3 has 14 amino acids.

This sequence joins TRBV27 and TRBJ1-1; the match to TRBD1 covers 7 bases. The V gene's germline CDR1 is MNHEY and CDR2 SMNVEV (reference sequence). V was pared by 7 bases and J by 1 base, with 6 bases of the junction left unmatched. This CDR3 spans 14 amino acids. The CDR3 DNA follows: TGTGCCAGCATCAGGGGGGGTGGGAACACTGAAGCTTTCTTT. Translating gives CASIRGGGNTEAFF.

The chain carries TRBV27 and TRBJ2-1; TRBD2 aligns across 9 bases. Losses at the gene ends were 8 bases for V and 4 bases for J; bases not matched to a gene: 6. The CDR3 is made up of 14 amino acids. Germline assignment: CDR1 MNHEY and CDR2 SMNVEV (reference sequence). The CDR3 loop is CASGLAGLYNEQFF. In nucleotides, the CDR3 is TGTGCCAGCGGCCTAGCGGGACTATACAATGAGCAGTTCTTC.

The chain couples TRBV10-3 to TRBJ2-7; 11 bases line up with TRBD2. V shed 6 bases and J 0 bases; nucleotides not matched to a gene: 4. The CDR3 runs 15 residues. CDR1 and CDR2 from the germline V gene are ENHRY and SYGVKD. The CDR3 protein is CAISLTSGSSYEQYF. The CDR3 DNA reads TGTGCCATCAGCCTAACTAGCGGGAGCTCCTACGAGCAGTACTTC.

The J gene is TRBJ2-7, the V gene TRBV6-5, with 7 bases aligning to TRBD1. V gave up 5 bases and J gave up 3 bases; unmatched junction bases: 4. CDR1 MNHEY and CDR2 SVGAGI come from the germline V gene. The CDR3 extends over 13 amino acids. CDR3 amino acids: CASSRQGIYEQYF. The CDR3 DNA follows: TGTGCCAGCAGTCGACAGGGTATCTACGAGCAGTACTTC.

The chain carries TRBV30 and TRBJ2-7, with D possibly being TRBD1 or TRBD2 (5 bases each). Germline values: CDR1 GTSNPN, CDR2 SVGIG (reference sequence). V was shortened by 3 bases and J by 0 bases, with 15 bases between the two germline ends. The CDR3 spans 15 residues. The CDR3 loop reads CAWRKRGGSSYEQYF. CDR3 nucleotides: TGTGCCTGGAGAAAACGGGGCGGTAGCTCCTACGAGCAGTACTTC.

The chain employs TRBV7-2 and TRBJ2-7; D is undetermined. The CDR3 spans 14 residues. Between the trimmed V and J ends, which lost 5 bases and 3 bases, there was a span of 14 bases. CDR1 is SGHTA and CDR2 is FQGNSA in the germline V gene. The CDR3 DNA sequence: TGTGCCAGCAGCCCTGGGCTGACCCTCTACGAGCAGTACTTC. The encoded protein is CASSPGLTLYEQYF.

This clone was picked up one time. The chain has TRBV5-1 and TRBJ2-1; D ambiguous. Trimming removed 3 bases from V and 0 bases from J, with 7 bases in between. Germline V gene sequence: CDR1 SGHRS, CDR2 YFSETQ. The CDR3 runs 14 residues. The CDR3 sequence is CASSSRGSYNEQFF. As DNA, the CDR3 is TGCGCCAGCAGCTCCAGAGGCTCCTACAATGAGCAGTTCTTC.

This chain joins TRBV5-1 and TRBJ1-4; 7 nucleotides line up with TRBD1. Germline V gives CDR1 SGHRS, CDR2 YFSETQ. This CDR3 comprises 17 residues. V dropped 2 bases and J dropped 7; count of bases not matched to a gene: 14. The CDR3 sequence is CASSFGDRVNQGEKLFF. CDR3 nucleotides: TGCGCCAGCAGCTTTGGTGACAGGGTGAACCAGGGTGAAAAACTGTTTTTT.

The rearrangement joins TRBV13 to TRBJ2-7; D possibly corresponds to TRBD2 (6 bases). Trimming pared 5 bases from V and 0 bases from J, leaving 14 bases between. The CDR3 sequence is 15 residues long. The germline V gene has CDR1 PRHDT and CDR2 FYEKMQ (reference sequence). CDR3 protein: CASSPGTFLSYEQYF. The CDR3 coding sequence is TGTGCCAGCAGCCCAGGGACTTTTCTCTCCTACGAGCAGTACTTC.

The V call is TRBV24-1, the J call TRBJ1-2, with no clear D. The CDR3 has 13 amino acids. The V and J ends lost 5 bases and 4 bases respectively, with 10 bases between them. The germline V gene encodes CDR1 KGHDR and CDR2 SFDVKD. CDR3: CATSAPGLYGYTF. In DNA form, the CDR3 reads TGTGCCACCAGTGCCCCGGGCCTCTATGGCTACACCTTC.

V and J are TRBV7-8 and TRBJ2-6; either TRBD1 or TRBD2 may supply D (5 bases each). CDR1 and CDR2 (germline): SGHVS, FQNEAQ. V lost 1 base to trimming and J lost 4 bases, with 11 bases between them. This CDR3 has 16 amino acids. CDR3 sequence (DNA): TGTGCCAGCAGCTTAGAGGGGACCGTCGGGGCCAACGTCCTGACTTTC. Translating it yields CASSLEGTVGANVLTF. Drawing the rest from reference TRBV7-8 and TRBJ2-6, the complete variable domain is GAGVSQSPRYKVAKRGQDVALRCDPISGHVSLFWYQQALGQGPEFLTYFQNEAQLDKSGLPSDRFFAERPEGSVSTLKIQRTQQEDSAVYLCASSLEGTVGANVLTFGAGSRLTVL.

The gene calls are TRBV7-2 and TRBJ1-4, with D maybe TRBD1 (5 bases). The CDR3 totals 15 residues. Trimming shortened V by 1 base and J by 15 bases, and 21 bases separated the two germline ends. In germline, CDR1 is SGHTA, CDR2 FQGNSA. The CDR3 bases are TGTGCCAGCAGCTTAGGTAGTGCAGGGCCCGGATCGGTGTTTTTT. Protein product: CASSLGSAGPGSVFF.

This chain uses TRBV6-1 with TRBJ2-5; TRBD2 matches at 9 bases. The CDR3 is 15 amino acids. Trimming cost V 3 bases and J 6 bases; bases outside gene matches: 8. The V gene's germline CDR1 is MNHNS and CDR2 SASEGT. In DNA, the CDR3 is TGTGCCAGCAGTGAGTTCGGCGGGGGGGCGCAGACCCAGTACTTC. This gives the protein CASSEFGGGAQTQYF.

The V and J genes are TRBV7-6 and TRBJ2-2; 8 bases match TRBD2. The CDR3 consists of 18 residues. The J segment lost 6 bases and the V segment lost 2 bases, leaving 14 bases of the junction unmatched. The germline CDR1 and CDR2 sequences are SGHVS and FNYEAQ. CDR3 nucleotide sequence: TGTGCCAGCAGCTTACCCATGCGGGGGGACTTGAAGTCCGGGGAGCTGTTTTTT. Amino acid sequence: CASSLPMRGDLKSGELFF.

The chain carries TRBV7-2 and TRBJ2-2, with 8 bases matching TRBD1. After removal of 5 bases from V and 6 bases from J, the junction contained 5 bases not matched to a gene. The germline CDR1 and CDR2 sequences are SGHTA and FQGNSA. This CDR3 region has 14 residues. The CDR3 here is CASSPGQGAGELFF. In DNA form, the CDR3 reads TGTGCCAGCAGCCCAGGACAGGGTGCCGGGGAGCTGTTTTTT.

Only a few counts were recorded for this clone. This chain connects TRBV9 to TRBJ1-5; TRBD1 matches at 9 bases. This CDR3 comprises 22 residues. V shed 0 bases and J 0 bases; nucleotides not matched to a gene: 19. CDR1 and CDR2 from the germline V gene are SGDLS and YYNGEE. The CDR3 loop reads CASSVGRLGWDRDGYSNQPQHF. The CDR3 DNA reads TGTGCCAGCAGCGTAGGACGATTGGGCTGGGACAGGGACGGCTATAGCAATCAGCCCCAGCATTTT.